A selection of T cell receptor beta chains follows, all from one sample in a study of technical replicates of blood from a few donors. This table comes from immunoSEQ multiplex PCR, and its TCRdb copy is limited to in-frame clones, with some not included. The sample carries around 58,000 clones, 70% to 90% recorded once. What was sequenced was PBMCs. These receptors originate from a human donor in good health. Some clones in this sample may be carry-over from other donors' samples. CDR3s include the opening cysteine and the closing phenylalanine or tryptophan. Fields, in order: J gene, clone size, D gene, CDR3 length, V gene, CDR3 protein, CDR3 DNA. The D gene is left open where the match is weak. Size is stated for part of the rows, as once, few or many counts, or as a class when the clone is expanded.

>TRBJ1-2|-|TRBD1|18|TRBV4-1
CASSQFPGQGVSSYGYTF
TGCGCCAGCAGCCAGTTCCCGGGACAGGGGGTTTCTAGCTATGGCTACACCTTC
>TRBJ2-7|-|TRBD1|15|TRBV5-4
CASRLPQGSSYEQYF
TGTGCCAGCAGATTACCACAGGGGAGCTCCTACGAGCAGTACTTC
>TRBJ2-4|-|TRBD1|20|TRBV7-7
CASSLALGDREWGDKNIQYF
TGTGCCAGCAGCTTAGCGCTTGGGGACAGGGAGTGGGGGGACAAAAACATTCAGTACTTC
>TRBJ1-4|once|-|17|TRBV21-1
CASSKTGTGQGDEKLFF
TGTGCCAGCAGCAAAACAGGTACGGGACAGGGGGATGAAAAACTGTTTTTT
>TRBJ2-7|-|-|14|TRBV7-2
CASTGGAGDYEQYF
TGTGCCAGCACCGGCGGGGCCGGCGATTACGAGCAGTACTTC
>TRBJ2-3|-|TRBD1|14|TRBV14
CASSPRGHTDTQYF
TGTGCCAGCAGCCCGAGGGGGCACACAGATACGCAGTATTTT
>TRBJ1-2|-|TRBD1|12|TRBV30
CASDKGAGGYTF
TGTGCCTCGGACAAGGGGGCGGGTGGCTACACCTTC
>TRBJ1-1|few|-|15|TRBV6-1
CASSEPGTMNTEAFF
TGTGCCAGCAGTGAACCCGGGACAATGAACACTGAAGCTTTCTTT
>TRBJ1-1|-|-|13|TRBV5-6
CASSRLDGFEAFF
TGTGCCAGCAGCCGGCTAGACGGATTTGAAGCTTTCTTT
>TRBJ1-6|-|-|13|TRBV19
CASNWQDGSPLHF
TGTGCCAGTAATTGGCAGGATGGTTCACCCCTCCACTTT
>TRBJ1-6|few|-|15|TRBV5-8
CASSLGQVRNSPLHF
TGTGCCAGCAGCTTGGGACAGGTTCGGAATTCACCCCTCCACTTT
>TRBJ2-1|-|-|14|TRBV7-9
CASSLGIAFYEQFF
TGTGCCAGCAGCTTAGGAATAGCTTTCTATGAGCAGTTCTTC
>TRBJ2-7|-|-|15|TRBV15
CATSRAWGATNEQYF
TGTGCCACCAGCAGAGCATGGGGCGCTACAAACGAGCAGTACTTC
>TRBJ2-1|-|TRBD2|16|TRBV11-2
CASSPMSGGAYNEQFF
TGTGCCAGCAGCCCTATGAGCGGGGGGGCCTACAATGAGCAGTTCTTC
>TRBJ1-1|-|TRBD1|15|TRBV6-5
CASSYSGTGDTEAFF
TGTGCCAGCAGTTACTCCGGGACAGGGGACACTGAAGCTTTCTTT
>TRBJ1-6|-|-|15|TRBV7-2
CASSRGARHNSPLHF
TGTGCCAGCAGCCGGGGAGCCAGACATAATTCACCCCTCCACTTT
>TRBJ2-6|-|TRBD1|16|TRBV4-3
CASSATGEAGANVLTF
TGCGCCAGCAGCGCGACAGGGGAGGCAGGGGCCAACGTCCTGACTTTC
>TRBJ2-2|-|TRBD1|14|TRBV6-5
CASRTQGDTGELFF
TGTGCCAGCAGGACTCAGGGGGACACCGGGGAGCTGTTTTTT
>TRBJ2-5|-|TRBD2|15|TRBV5-1
CASSSRTSGAETQYF
TGCGCCAGCAGCTCACGGACTAGCGGGGCAGAGACCCAGTACTTC
>TRBJ1-2|-|-|13|TRBV10-2
CASSDIRGDGYTF
TGCGCCAGCAGTGATATTCGCGGAGATGGCTACACCTTC
>TRBJ1-1|-|-|13|TRBV11-2
CASRGQQNTEAFF
TGTGCCAGCAGAGGACAGCAGAACACTGAAGCTTTCTTT
>TRBJ2-3|-|TRBD2|14|TRBV7-2
CASSLDRGGRRQYF
TGTGCCAGCAGCTTAGATCGGGGGGGCCGAAGACAGTATTTT
>TRBJ2-1|-|-|15|TRBV11-1
CASSLWGGPGNEQFF
TGTGCCAGCAGCCTGTGGGGGGGGCCGGGGAATGAGCAGTTCTTC
>TRBJ2-7|-|-|14|TRBV4-1
CASSQAGLSYEQYF
TGCGCCAGCAGCCAGGCGGGACTTTCCTACGAGCAGTACTTC
>TRBJ2-7|-|TRBD1|12|TRBV29-1
CSVDGQGSEQYF
TGCAGCGTTGACGGACAGGGAAGCGAGCAGTACTTC
>TRBJ2-3|-|TRBD1|20|TRBV4-3
CASSQDLLRTGMEHADTQYF
TGCGCCAGCAGCCAAGATCTCCTACGGACAGGTATGGAACACGCAGATACGCAGTATTTT
>TRBJ2-5|-|TRBD2|15|TRBV7-2
CASSPSGGGQETQYF
TGTGCCAGCAGCCCTAGCGGGGGCGGGCAAGAGACCCAGTACTTC
>TRBJ2-1|few|TRBD2|13|TRBV2
CAEGTSGGGEQFF
TGTGCAGAAGGGACTAGCGGCGGTGGGGAGCAGTTCTTC
>TRBJ1-5|-|TRBD1|14|TRBV4-1
CASSQGTGLQPQHF
TGCGCCAGCAGCCAAGGGACAGGGCTACAGCCCCAGCATTTT
>TRBJ2-3|once|TRBD2|15|TRBV4-2
CASSPTSGDPDTQYF
TGTGCCAGCAGCCCGACTAGCGGGGATCCAGATACGCAGTATTTT